The 22 T cell receptor beta chains reported below all come from one sample, sequenced in a study of molecular identifiers for immune sequencing clone quantification (dated by TCRdb to 2016 to 2019). The library was prepared using PCR. Instrument used: Illumina HiSeq 4000. The public reads were run again by TCRdb, first through fastp at Q25 and then through MiXCR, and only productive beta chains were kept. A single entry per CDR3 protein holds the most common genes and DNA from its merged rows. The sample includes 250,000 to 350,000 distinct CDR3 sequences, with over 20% observed a single time. Clones ranked in the top ten supply 0.81% of the sample. Sequencing input: naive CD8+ T cells from blood, with Jurkat cell RNA spiked in. The cell subset or site label on this specimen signifies: FACS-sorted CD8+CD4-CCR7+CD45RA+ naive T cells. The source of these receptors is a human donor in good health. Some libraries in this study had Jurkat cell RNA spiked in.

Ten or more counts support this clonotype. DNA for the CDR3: TGTGCCAGTAGTCCCATGACAGATACGCAGTATTTT. Translated: CASSPMTDTQYF. The V call is TRBV19, the J call TRBJ2-3, with D unclear. Trimming took off 5 bases at V and 3 bases at J, with 6 bases between the two ends. Germline V gene sequence: CDR1 LNHDA, CDR2 SQIVND (reference sequence). The CDR3 is 12 amino acids.

As for this clonotype: A read error may explain this, as a much larger clone is one base away. V is TRBV7-9 and J is TRBJ2-3; TRBD2 matches at 13 bases. The CDR3 consists of 16 residues. J lost 4 bases, V lost 8 bases, and 9 bases had no gene match. CDR1 and CDR2 from the germline V gene are SEHNR and FQNEAQ (reference sequence). The CDR3 here is CASGIYGLAGADTQYF. The DNA for the CDR3 is TGTGCCAGCGGGATTTATGGACTAGCGGGAGCAGATACGCAGTATTTT.

This clonotype has a count of ten or more. The J gene is TRBJ1-6, the V gene TRBV2, with 8 bases fitting TRBD1. CDR1 is SNHLY, CDR2 FYNNEI, per germline. The CDR3 runs to 15 residues. V gave up 5 bases and J gave up 4 bases; unmatched junction bases: 4. The CDR3 DNA follows: TGTGCCAGCAGTAACGGACAGGGTTATAATTCACCCCTCCACTTT. Residues: CASSNGQGYNSPLHF.

As concerns this clonotype: A much larger clone lies a single base off, so this may be a read error. The chain joins TRBV19 to TRBJ1-1; D might be TRBD1 (6 bases). CDR3 size: 13 residues. Germline-derived CDR1 and CDR2 are LNHDA and SQIVND (reference sequence). V was clipped by 1 base and J by 4 bases, with 7 bases between them. The CDR3 bases are TGTGCCAGTAGTATAGTGACAGGCACTGAAGCTTTCTTT. This codes for CASSIVTGTEAFF.

With regard to this clonotype: This CDR3 is missing its conserved last phenylalanine or tryptophan, likely due to a read error. V usage is TRBV5-4 and J usage is TRBJ2-3; D is undetermined. The CDR3 has 14 residues. Trimming left V 2 bases short and J 5 bases short, with 12 bases between. From germline, CDR1 is SGHNT and CDR2 YYREEE (reference sequence). CDR3 protein: CASSFGQVGDTQYL. Written as DNA, the CDR3 is TGTGCCAGCAGCTTTGGCCAGGTGGGAGATACGCAGTATCTT.

This clonotype was seen at least ten times. CDR3: CASSYWSPSTDTQYF. Here the CDR3 DNA reads TGTGCCAGCAGTTACTGGAGTCCTAGCACAGATACGCAGTATTTT. The rearrangement joins TRBV6-2 or TRBV6-3 to TRBJ2-3; D not resolved. The V end was cut by 1 base, the J end by 0 bases, with 8 bases between. CDR3 length: 15 residues. Germline V gives CDR1 MNHEY, CDR2 SVGEGT.

With respect to this clonotype: A single base separates this from a much larger clone, so it may be a read error. This chain links TRBV7-7 with TRBJ2-3, with D possibly TRBD1 on 6 matching bases. Germline values: CDR1 SSHAT, CDR2 FNYEAQ (reference sequence). The CDR3 has 14 amino acids. The CDR3 DNA is TGTGCTGGCAGCCCCGGACAGCCCACAGATACGCAGTATTTT. Its protein is CAGSPGQPTDTQYF.

The table lists this clonotype with many counts. The chain couples TRBV30 to TRBJ1-1; 8 positions match TRBD1. V lost 2 bases and J lost 10; bases outside the gene matches: 9. The CDR3 is 13 amino acids. Germline V gives CDR1 GTSNPN, CDR2 SVGIG (reference sequence). CDR3 DNA: TGTGCCTGGAGTCTTTTACAGGGGGACATAGCTTTCTTT. Its translation is CAWSLLQGDIAFF.

This clonotype was recorded a few times. The chain couples TRBV4-1 to TRBJ2-7, with D perhaps matching TRBD1 (5 bases). Germline V gene data show CDR1 as MGHRA and CDR2 as YSYEKL. The CDR3 extends over 17 amino acids. The V end lost 0 bases, the J end lost 2 bases, and 17 bases lay between the germline ends. The CDR3 DNA sequence: TGCGCCAGCAGCCAAGATCAGGGCGGAGAGGCGACCTACGAGCAGTACTTC. This translates into CASSQDQGGEATYEQYF.

The chain employs TRBV11-2 and TRBJ2-7; TRBD1 is a possible D gene (5 bases). Germline V CDR1 and CDR2: SGHAT, FQNNGV. The germline V and J ends were trimmed by 6 bases and 2 bases, with 8 bases remaining between them. The CDR3 loop spans 12 amino acids. For the CDR3, the DNA is TGTGCCAGCAGGACAGATACCTACGAGCAGTACTTC. Translated, it gives CASRTDTYEQYF.

A note on this clonotype: Just one base apart from a much larger clone, this may be a read error. The chain links TRBV4-1 to TRBJ2-7; no reliable D call. CDR3 length: 13 residues. V lost 1 base to trimming and J lost 6 bases, with 10 bases between them. Germline V gives CDR1 MGHRA, CDR2 YSYEKL. CDR3 in amino acids: CASSQGVITEQYF. The DNA for the CDR3 is TGCGCCAGCAGCCAAGGAGTCATCACCGAGCAGTACTTC.

A note on this clonotype: This may be a read error: a much more frequent sequence differs by one nucleotide. The chain uses TRBV2 and TRBJ1-2, with TRBD1 as a possible D gene (6 bases). V was trimmed by 8 bases and J by 3 bases, leaving 19 bases between them. The CDR3 consists of 15 residues. The germline V gene encodes CDR1 SNHLY and CDR2 FYNNEI. As DNA, the CDR3 is TGTGCCAGCGTGGGGGGGGGCATCACATACTATGGCTACACCTTC. It is translated as CASVGGGITYYGYTF.

This clonotype was recorded many times. The chain combines TRBV28 with TRBJ2-7; 7 bases fit TRBD1. Germline lookup yields CDR1 MDHEN and CDR2 SYDVKM. The CDR3 length is 14 residues. V shed 4 bases, J shed 3 bases, and the junction held 6 bases outside the gene matches. This CDR3 reads CASSSRDSRYEQYF. In DNA form, the CDR3 reads TGTGCCAGCAGTTCGAGGGACAGCCGCTACGAGCAGTACTTC.

In this sample, this clonotype turned up many times. Relative to the germline gene, one junction end is altered; a read error may explain this. The chain employs TRBV7-7 and TRBJ2-7, with a possible D match to TRBD1 (6 bases). The CDR3 has 15 residues. In germline, CDR1 is SSHAT, CDR2 FNYEAQ (reference sequence). This CDR3 is CASSLARTVFDEQYF. CDR3 nucleotides: TGTGCTAGCAGCTTAGCCCGGACAGTTTTTGACGAGCAGTACTTC.

This clonotype was picked up many times. The J gene is TRBJ2-1, the V gene TRBV3-1; no definite D call. The germline V gene has CDR1 LGHDT and CDR2 YNNKEL (reference sequence). V was clipped by 8 bases and J by 5 bases, with 10 bases between them. This CDR3 is 12 amino acids long. CDR3 bases: TGTGCCAGCCGAACTCCAGACAATGAGCAGTTCTTC. Its translation is CASRTPDNEQFF.

This clonotype was observed once. It may be a read error: a sequence one base away is much more abundant. The V and J genes are TRBV7-2 and TRBJ2-3; 12 bases align to TRBD2. Germline V gene sequence: CDR1 SGHTA, CDR2 FQGNSA. This CDR3 spans 20 amino acids. The trim removed 4 bases at V and 1 base at J, leaving 15 bases unmatched. CDR3 region: CASSSRGGLAGLLRTDTQYF. CDR3 coding DNA: TGTGCCAGCAGCTCCCGGGGCGGACTAGCGGGACTCTTGCGCACAGATACGCAGTATTTT. The whole variable domain, remainder taken from reference TRBV7-2 and TRBJ2-3, is GAGVSQSPSNKVTEKGKDVELRCDPISGHTALYWYRQSLGQGLEFLIYFQGNSAPDKSGLPSDRFSAERTGGSVSTLTIQRTQQEDSAVYLCASSSRGGLAGLLRTDTQYFGPGTRLTVL.

This clonotype is a singleton in its sample. The J gene is TRBJ2-2, the V gene TRBV12-5; perhaps TRBD1 as D (6 bases). The length of the CDR3 is 16 residues. Per the germline V gene, CDR1 is LGHNT and CDR2 is FRNRAP. Trimming pared 4 bases from V and 5 bases from J, leaving 17 bases between. CDR3 in amino acids: CASGSPGVLSTGELFF. The CDR3 DNA follows: TGTGCTAGTGGTTCCCCAGGGGTCTTAAGTACCGGGGAGCTGTTTTTT. Based on the CDR3 plus reference TRBV12-5 and TRBJ2-2, the full variable domain is DARVTQTPRHKVTEMGQEVTMRCQPILGHNTVFWYRQTMMQGLELLAYFRNRAPLDDSGMPKDRFSAEMPDATLATLKIQPSEPRDSAVYFCASGSPGVLSTGELFFGEGSRLTVL.

Ten or more counts support this clonotype. V usage is TRBV4-1 and J usage is TRBJ2-3, with D unclear. The CDR3 contains 14 residues. The germline V gene has CDR1 MGHRA and CDR2 YSYEKL. Trimming took 4 bases from V and 2 from J, leaving 10 bases between them. CDR3 protein: CASSPLGYTDTQYF. In DNA form, the CDR3 reads TGCGCCAGCAGCCCTCTGGGCTACACAGATACGCAGTATTTT.

This clonotype was seen only a few times. This chain joins TRBV7-9 and TRBJ2-3; possibly TRBD2 for D (6 bases). The CDR3 length is 14 residues. V was shortened by 2 bases and J by 4 bases, with 10 bases between the two germline ends. Germline V lookup: CDR1 SEHNR, CDR2 FQNEAQ (reference sequence). In nucleotides, the CDR3 is TGTGCCAGCAGCTTATATGCGGGGTCAGATACGCAGTATTTT. Protein sequence: CASSLYAGSDTQYF. Supplemented by reference TRBV7-9 and TRBJ2-3, the full variable domain reads DTGVSQNPRHKITKRGQNVTFRCDPISEHNRLYWYRQTLGQGPEFLTYFQNEAQLEKSRLLSDRFSAERPKGSFSTLEIQRTEQGDSAMYLCASSLYAGSDTQYFGPGTRLTVL.

The sample holds many counts of this clonotype. The chain carries TRBV7-9 and TRBJ1-1, with D perhaps TRBD1 (5 bases). The V gene lost 6 bases and the J gene lost 5 bases, with 16 bases spanning the gap. Germline assignment: CDR1 SEHNR and CDR2 FQNEAQ (reference sequence). CDR3 size: 14 residues. The CDR3 DNA reads TGTGCCAGCAGACTAGAGGGGACGTGGACTGAAGCTTTCTTT. This sequence encodes CASRLEGTWTEAFF. Full variable domain (outside the CDR3, taken from reference TRBV7-9 and TRBJ1-1): DTGVSQNPRHKITKRGQNVTFRCDPISEHNRLYWYRQTLGQGPEFLTYFQNEAQLEKSRLLSDRFSAERPKGSFSTLEIQRTEQGDSAMYLCASRLEGTWTEAFFGQGTRLTVV.

The chain joins TRBV10-3 to TRBJ2-7; D remains ambiguous. There are 14 residues in the CDR3. CDR1 ENHRY and CDR2 SYGVKD come from the germline V gene. V was pared by 2 bases and J by 6 bases, with 14 bases between. In DNA form, the CDR3 reads TGTGCCATCAGTGAGCTAGTAACGGTCGGCGAGCAGTACTTC. Residues: CAISELVTVGEQYF.

This clonotype occurred a few times. The junction differs from germline at one of its ends, possibly a read error. The chain recombines TRBV12-3 or TRBV12-4 with TRBJ2-2, with 7 bases that match TRBD1. The CDR3 length is 13 residues. The CDR3 protein is CAGSSGTAGELFF. For the CDR3, the DNA is TGTGCCGGCAGTTCCGGGACAGCCGGGGAGCTGTTTTTT.